One and the same sample provided the 32 T cell receptor beta chains below, sequenced in a study of monozygotic twins with inflammatory bowel disease. TCRdb reprocessed the 5' RACE reads and keeps a single row for each CDR3 protein, giving no DNA. Its clone listing holds fewer than 200,000 distinct CDR3 sequences. The sequencing input was blood. All receptors derive from a human donor with ulcerative colitis or Crohn's disease, or a healthy co-twin of an affected twin (not recorded which).

The rearrangement uses TRBV20-1 and TRBJ1-2; TCRdb gives TRBD1 as the D gene, but with no DNA this cannot be confirmed. The CDR3 has 13 amino acids. CDR1 is DFQATT and CDR2 is SNEGSKA in the germline V gene (reference sequence). CDR3 protein: CSARYDSGYGYTF.

The chain uses TRBV5-5 and TRBJ2-7; the D call of TRBD2 rests on TCRdb alone, since no DNA is present to check it. The CDR3 consists of 16 residues. Germline-derived CDR1 and CDR2 are SGHKS and YYEKEE (reference sequence). CDR3 residues: CASSLVPGGSKDEQYF.

The chain carries TRBV5-1 and TRBJ1-1. This CDR3 has 20 amino acids. From germline, CDR1 is SGHRS and CDR2 YFSETQ. The CDR3 reads CASTNTGLNSGLLKNTEAFF.

The V call is TRBV3-1, the J call TRBJ2-1. Germline loops: CDR1 LGHDT, CDR2 YNNKEL (reference sequence). The CDR3 is 17 amino acids. This CDR3 is CASSQAFGSSSYNEQFF.

The rearrangement links TRBV18 to TRBJ2-3. Germline CDR1 and CDR2: KGHSH and LQKENI. The CDR3 contains 12 residues. CDR3 sequence: CASSEVADTQYF.

This chain links TRBV9 with TRBJ2-5; TCRdb's D call of TRBD2 is untestable without DNA. CDR1 is SGDLS and CDR2 is YYNGEE in the germline V gene. This CDR3 region has 15 residues. CDR3 in amino acids: CASSHHPSGEETQYF. Drawing the rest from reference TRBV9 and TRBJ2-5, the complete variable domain is DSGVTQTPKHLITATGQRVTLRCSPRSGDLSVYWYQQSLDQGLQFLIQYYNGEERAKGNILERFSAQQFPDLHSELNLSSLELGDSALYFCASSHHPSGEETQYFGPGTRLLVL.

The V call is TRBV10-3, the J call TRBJ2-2; the TCRdb D gene call, TRBD2, has no DNA to confirm it. CDR1 is ENHRY, CDR2 SYGVKD, per germline. The CDR3 covers 16 residues. The CDR3 loop is CAISGLAGGQGGELFF.

V and J are TRBV10-3 and TRBJ1-2. The CDR3 loop spans 14 amino acids. Germline values: CDR1 ENHRY, CDR2 SYGVKD. The CDR3 spells CTIKDSASPLGYTF.

The chain links TRBV5-4 to TRBJ2-2; TCRdb outputs TRBD1, but without DNA this stays unchecked. The CDR3 sequence is 14 residues long. Germline V CDR1 and CDR2: SGHNT, YYREEE (reference sequence). The CDR3: CASRPPDKTGELFF.

This chain uses TRBV10-2 with TRBJ2-3; lacking DNA, the TRBD2 call made by TCRdb goes unchecked. Germline V gene lookup returns CDR1 WSHSY and CDR2 SAAADI. This CDR3 spans 14 amino acids. CDR3 protein: CASSVAADTDTQYF.

V is TRBV5-6 and J is TRBJ2-1; the TCRdb call, TRBD2, lacks DNA for checking. The germline gives CDR1 SGHDT, CDR2 YYEEEE. The length of the CDR3 is 15 residues. CDR3 region: CASSLSASGYNEQFF.

The V and J genes are TRBV3-1 and TRBJ1-6; lacking DNA, the TRBD1 call made by TCRdb goes unchecked. The CDR3 is 14 residues long. Germline CDR1 reads LGHDT; CDR2 reads YNNKEL (reference sequence). The CDR3 is CASSQAGRNSPLHF.

The V gene is TRBV7-2, the J gene TRBJ2-1; the D call of TRBD2 rests on TCRdb alone, since no DNA is present to check it. The CDR3 contains 15 residues. Germline V gives CDR1 SGHTA, CDR2 FQGNSA. This CDR3 is CASSQGPGTSLWEFF.

The chain combines TRBV27 with TRBJ1-5; TCRdb selects TRBD1, and the lack of DNA leaves this call unchecked. Germline lookup yields CDR1 MNHEY and CDR2 SMNVEV (reference sequence). The CDR3 is 14 residues long. The CDR3 sequence: CASSQRQGDQPQHF.

The chain has TRBV10-3 and TRBJ2-7; TCRdb selects TRBD2, and the lack of DNA leaves this call unchecked. CDR1 is ENHRY, CDR2 SYGVKD, per germline. This CDR3 is built from 14 residues. The CDR3 region is CAISSGLAEYEQYF.

The chain carries TRBV18 and TRBJ2-7; TCRdb's D gene call, TRBD1, goes unchecked for lack of DNA. Germline CDR1 reads KGHSH; CDR2 reads LQKENI. The length of the CDR3 is 15 residues. CDR3 loop: CASSPTDRVTYEQYF.

The gene calls are TRBV6-1 and TRBJ1-1; the TCRdb call, TRBD1, lacks DNA for checking. This CDR3 contains 15 residues. Germline CDR1 reads MNHNS; CDR2 reads SASEGT. CDR3 amino acids: CASSEVPRDGTEAFF.

J is TRBJ1-1 and V is TRBV9; with no DNA, the TCRdb D assignment of TRBD1 cannot be verified. This CDR3 comprises 13 residues. Germline-derived CDR1 and CDR2 are SGDLS and YYNGEE. The CDR3 spells CASSGPRRTEAFF.

The rearrangement links TRBV27 to TRBJ2-3; checking the TCRdb D call of TRBD2 is not possible without DNA. This CDR3 contains 18 residues. CDR1 is MNHEY and CDR2 is SMNVEV in the germline V gene (reference sequence). This chain's CDR3 is CASSLSNLRERISNTQYF.

The chain uses TRBV5-1 and TRBJ1-2. Germline values: CDR1 SGHRS, CDR2 YFSETQ. This CDR3 is built from 20 residues. CDR3: CASSGSLFRSGRRTNYGYTF.

V and J are TRBV7-3 and TRBJ1-1; TCRdb calls TRBD1, which cannot be checked without DNA. The germline gives CDR1 SGHTA, CDR2 FQGTGA. This CDR3 has 16 residues. The CDR3 sequence is CASSLRAGGTVTEAFF. Full variable domain (outside the CDR3, taken from reference TRBV7-3 and TRBJ1-1): GAGVSQTPSNKVTEKGKYVELRCDPISGHTALYWYRQSLGQGPEFLIYFQGTGAADDSGLPNDRFFAVRPEGSVSTLKIQRTERGDSAVYLCASSLRAGGTVTEAFFGQGTRLTVV.

CDR3 loop: CASSSPGQGAFGANVLTF. J is TRBJ2-6 and V is TRBV11-2; TCRdb names TRBD1, which stays unverified in the absence of DNA. Germline CDR1 SGHAT, CDR2 FQNNGV. The CDR3 extends over 18 amino acids.

This chain links TRBV11-1 with TRBJ2-7; TCRdb's assignment of TRBD1 cannot be checked, as there is no DNA. CDR3 length equals 18 residues. The germline CDR1 and CDR2 sequences are SGHAT and FQDESV (reference sequence). The CDR3 protein is CASSLEGSWTGVSYEQYF.

The chain combines TRBV3-1 with TRBJ2-1; TCRdb names TRBD2, which stays unverified in the absence of DNA. The CDR3 is 15 amino acids. Germline CDR1 is LGHDT and CDR2 is YNNKEL (reference sequence). CDR3 sequence: CASSTWTSGSGEQFF.

V and J are TRBV9 and TRBJ2-1; TCRdb reports TRBD2, a call that lacks DNA to check it against. Per germline, CDR1 SGDLS and CDR2 YYNGEE. The CDR3 covers 15 residues. This CDR3 is CASSVAGGIYNEQFF.

The J gene is TRBJ2-7, the V gene TRBV3-1; the D gene TCRdb calls, TRBD2, cannot be checked with no DNA. In germline, CDR1 is LGHDT, CDR2 YNNKEL (reference sequence). The CDR3 totals 14 residues. CDR3 amino acids: CASSQRAGGSKQYF.

The V gene is TRBV14, the J gene TRBJ2-3; checking the TCRdb D call of TRBD2 is not possible without DNA. Germline V gene data show CDR1 as SGHDN and CDR2 as FVKESK. The CDR3 consists of 17 residues. The CDR3 loop reads CASSQVRLAGSTDTQYF.

The chain carries TRBV5-6 and TRBJ1-2; TCRdb's D gene call, TRBD1, goes unchecked for lack of DNA. Germline assignment: CDR1 SGHDT and CDR2 YYEEEE. The CDR3 has 15 amino acids. The CDR3 here is CASSLAGDRTYGYTF. The whole variable domain, remainder taken from reference TRBV5-6 and TRBJ1-2, is DAGVTQSPTHLIKTRGQQVTLRCSPKSGHDTVSWYQQALGQGPQFIFQYYEEEERQRGNFPDRFSGHQFPNYSSELNVNALLLGDSALYLCASSLAGDRTYGYTFGSGTRLTVV.

The chain is built from TRBV6-5 and TRBJ2-7; TCRdb's D gene call, TRBD2, goes unchecked for lack of DNA. Germline V CDR1 and CDR2: MNHEY, SVGAGI. This CDR3 is built from 16 residues. Here the CDR3 reads CASSSIGLAGAYEQYF.

V gene TRBV11-1 combines with J gene TRBJ2-3; TCRdb reports TRBD2, a call that lacks DNA to check it against. Per germline, CDR1 SGHAT and CDR2 FQDESV (reference sequence). The CDR3 has 18 amino acids. The CDR3 spells CASSLPTIAEAKADTQYF.

This chain connects TRBV27 to TRBJ2-5; as DNA is missing, the TRBD2 call by TCRdb cannot be tested. CDR1 MNHEY and CDR2 SMNVEV come from the germline V gene (reference sequence). The CDR3 loop spans 19 amino acids. CDR3: CASSFSATSGSGGRETQYF.

This sequence joins TRBV4-2 and TRBJ2-7; TCRdb proposes TRBD1, but this gene call is untestable without DNA. Germline V gene lookup returns CDR1 LGHNA and CDR2 YNFKEQ. CDR3 size: 15 residues. The CDR3 loop reads CASSQDEGTYFEQYF.